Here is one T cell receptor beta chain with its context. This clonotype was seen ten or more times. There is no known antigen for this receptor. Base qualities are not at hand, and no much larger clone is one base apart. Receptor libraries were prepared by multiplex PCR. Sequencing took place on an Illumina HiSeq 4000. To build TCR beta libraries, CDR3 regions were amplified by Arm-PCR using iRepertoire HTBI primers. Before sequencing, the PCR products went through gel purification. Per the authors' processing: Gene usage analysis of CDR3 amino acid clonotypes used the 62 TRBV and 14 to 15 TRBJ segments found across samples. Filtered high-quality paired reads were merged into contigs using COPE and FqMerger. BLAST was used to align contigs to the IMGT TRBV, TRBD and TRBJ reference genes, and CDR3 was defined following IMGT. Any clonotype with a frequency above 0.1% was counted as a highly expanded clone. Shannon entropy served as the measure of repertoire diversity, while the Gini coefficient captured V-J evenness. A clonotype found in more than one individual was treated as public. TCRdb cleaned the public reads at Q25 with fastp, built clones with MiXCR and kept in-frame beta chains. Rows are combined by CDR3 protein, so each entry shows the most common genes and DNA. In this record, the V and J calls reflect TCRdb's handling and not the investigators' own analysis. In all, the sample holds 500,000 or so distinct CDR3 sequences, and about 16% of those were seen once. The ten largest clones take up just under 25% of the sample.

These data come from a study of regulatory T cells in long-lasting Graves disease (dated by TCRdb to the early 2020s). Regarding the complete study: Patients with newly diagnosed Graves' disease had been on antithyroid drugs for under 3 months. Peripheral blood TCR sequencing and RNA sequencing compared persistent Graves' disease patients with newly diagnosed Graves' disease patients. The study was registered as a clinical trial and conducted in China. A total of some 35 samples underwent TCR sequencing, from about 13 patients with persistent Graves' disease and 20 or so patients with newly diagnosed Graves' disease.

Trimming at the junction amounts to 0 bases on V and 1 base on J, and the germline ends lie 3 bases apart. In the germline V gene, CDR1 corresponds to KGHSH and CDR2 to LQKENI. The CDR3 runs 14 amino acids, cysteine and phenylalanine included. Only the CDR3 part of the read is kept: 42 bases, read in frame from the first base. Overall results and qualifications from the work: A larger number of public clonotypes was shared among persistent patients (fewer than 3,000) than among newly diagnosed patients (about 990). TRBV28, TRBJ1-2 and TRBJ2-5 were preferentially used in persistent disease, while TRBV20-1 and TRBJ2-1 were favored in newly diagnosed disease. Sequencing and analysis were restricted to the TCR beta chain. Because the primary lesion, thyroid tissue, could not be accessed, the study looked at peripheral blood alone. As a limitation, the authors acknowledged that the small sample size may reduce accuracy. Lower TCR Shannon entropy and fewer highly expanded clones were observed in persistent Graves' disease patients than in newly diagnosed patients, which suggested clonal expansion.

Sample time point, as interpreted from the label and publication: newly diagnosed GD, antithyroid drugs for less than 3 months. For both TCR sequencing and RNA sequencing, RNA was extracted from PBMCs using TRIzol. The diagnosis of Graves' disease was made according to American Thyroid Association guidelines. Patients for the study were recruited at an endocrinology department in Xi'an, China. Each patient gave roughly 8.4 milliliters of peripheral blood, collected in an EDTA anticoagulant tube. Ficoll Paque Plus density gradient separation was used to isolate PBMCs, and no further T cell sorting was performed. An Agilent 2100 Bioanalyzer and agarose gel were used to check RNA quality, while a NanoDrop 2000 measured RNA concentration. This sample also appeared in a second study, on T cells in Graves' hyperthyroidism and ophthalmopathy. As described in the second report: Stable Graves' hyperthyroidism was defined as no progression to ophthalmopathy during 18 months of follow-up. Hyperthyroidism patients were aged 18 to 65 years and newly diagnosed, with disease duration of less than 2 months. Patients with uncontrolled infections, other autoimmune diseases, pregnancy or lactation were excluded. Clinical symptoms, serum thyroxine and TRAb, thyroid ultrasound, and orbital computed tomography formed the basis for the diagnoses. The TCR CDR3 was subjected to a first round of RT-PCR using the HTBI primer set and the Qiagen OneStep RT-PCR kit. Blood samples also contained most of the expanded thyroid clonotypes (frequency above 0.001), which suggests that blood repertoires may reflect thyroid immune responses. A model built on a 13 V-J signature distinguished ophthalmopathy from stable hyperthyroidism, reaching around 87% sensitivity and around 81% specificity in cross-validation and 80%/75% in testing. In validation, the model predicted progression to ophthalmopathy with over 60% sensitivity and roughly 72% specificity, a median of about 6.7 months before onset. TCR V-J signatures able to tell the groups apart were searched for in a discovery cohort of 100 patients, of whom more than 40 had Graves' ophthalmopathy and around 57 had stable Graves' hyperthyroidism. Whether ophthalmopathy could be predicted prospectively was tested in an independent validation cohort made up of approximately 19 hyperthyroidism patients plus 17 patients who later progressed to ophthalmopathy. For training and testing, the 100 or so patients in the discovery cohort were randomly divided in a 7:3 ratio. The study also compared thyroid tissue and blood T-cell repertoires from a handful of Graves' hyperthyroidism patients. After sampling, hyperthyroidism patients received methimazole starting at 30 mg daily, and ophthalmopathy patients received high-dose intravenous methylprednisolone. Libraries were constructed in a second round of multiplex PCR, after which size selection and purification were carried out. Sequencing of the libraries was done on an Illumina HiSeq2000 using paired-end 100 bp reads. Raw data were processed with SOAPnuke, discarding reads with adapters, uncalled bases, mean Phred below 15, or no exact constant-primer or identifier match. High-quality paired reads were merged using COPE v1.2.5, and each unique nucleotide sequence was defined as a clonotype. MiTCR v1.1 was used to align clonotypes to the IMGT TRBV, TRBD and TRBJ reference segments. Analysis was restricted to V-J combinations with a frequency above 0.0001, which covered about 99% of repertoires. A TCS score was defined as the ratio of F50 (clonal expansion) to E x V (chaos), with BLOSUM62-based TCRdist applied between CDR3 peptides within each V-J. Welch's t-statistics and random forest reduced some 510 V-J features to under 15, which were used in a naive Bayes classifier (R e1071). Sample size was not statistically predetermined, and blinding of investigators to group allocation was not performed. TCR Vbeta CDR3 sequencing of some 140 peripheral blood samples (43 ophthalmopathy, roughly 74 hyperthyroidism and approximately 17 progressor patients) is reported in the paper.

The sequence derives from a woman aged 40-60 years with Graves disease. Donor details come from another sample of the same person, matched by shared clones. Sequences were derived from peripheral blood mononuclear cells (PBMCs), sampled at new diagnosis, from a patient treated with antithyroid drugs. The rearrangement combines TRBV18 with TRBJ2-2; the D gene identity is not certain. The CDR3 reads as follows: CASSPPKNTGELFF. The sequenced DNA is TGTGCCAGCTCACCACCGAAGAACACCGGGGAGCTGTTTTTT.